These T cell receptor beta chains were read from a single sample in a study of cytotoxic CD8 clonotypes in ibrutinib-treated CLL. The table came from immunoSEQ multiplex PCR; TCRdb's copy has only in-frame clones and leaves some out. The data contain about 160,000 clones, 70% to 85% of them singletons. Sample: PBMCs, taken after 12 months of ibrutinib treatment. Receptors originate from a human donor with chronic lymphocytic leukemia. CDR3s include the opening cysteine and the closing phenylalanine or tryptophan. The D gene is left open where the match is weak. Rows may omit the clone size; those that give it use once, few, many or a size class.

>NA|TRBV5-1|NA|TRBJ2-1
CASSLGPNNEQFF
TGCGCCAGCAGCTTGGGCCCGAACAATGAGCAGTTCTTC
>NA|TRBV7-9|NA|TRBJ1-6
CASSRDGFSYNSPLHF
TGTGCCAGCAGCCGGGACGGATTCTCCTATAATTCACCCCTCCACTTT
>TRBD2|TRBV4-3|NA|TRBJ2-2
CASSSSNRVAGNTGELFF
TGCGCCAGCAGCTCCTCCAATCGGGTAGCGGGGAACACCGGGGAGCTGTTTTTT
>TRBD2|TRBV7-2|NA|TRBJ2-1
CASSQTSGGASGNEQFF
TGTGCCAGCAGCCAGACTAGCGGGGGGGCCTCTGGCAATGAGCAGTTCTTC
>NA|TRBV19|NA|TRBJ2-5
CASSRTVQETQYF
TGTGCCAGTAGTAGAACAGTACAAGAGACCCAGTACTTC
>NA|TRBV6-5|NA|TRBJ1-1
CASSYWGGAFF
TGTGCCAGCAGTTACTGGGGAGGGGCTTTCTTT
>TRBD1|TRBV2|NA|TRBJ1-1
CASRASGTGGTEAFF
TGTGCCAGCAGAGCCTCCGGGACAGGGGGCACTGAAGCTTTCTTT
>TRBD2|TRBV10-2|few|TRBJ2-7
CASSARGGVEQYF
TGCGCCAGCAGTGCCCGCGGGGGGGTCGAGCAGTACTTC
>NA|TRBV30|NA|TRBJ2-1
CAWSSRGAEAYNEQFF
TGTGCCTGGAGTAGCAGAGGCGCAGAGGCCTACAATGAGCAGTTCTTC
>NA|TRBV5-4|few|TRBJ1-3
CASSFDRNTIYF
TGTGCCAGCAGCTTTGATCGAAACACCATATATTTT
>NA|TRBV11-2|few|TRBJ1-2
CASSLVRDGYTF
TGTGCCAGCAGCTTAGTCAGGGATGGCTACACCTTC
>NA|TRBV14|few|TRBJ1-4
CASSLWGVGEKLFF
TGTGCCAGCAGCCTTTGGGGAGTAGGAGAAAAACTGTTTTTT
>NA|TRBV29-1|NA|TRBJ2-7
CSVLPPEGSYEQYF
TGCAGCGTTCTTCCCCCGGAGGGCTCCTACGAGCAGTACTTC
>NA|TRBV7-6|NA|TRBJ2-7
CASSLGPELYEQYF
TGTGCCAGCAGCTTAGGTCCTGAACTCTACGAGCAGTACTTC
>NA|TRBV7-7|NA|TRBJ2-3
CASSLGVLGTQYF
TGTGCTAGCAGCTTAGGTGTTCTGGGTACGCAGTATTTT
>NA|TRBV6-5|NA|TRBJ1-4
CASSYGRNEKLFF
TGTGCCAGCAGTTACGGAAGAAATGAAAAACTGTTTTTT
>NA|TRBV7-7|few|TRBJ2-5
CASSPSLRETQYF
TGTGCCAGCAGCCCATCACTACGAGAGACCCAGTACTTC
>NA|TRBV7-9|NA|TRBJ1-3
CASSLSRTLSGNTIYF
TGTGCCAGCAGCTTATCGCGGACCCTCTCTGGAAACACCATATATTTT
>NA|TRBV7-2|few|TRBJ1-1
CASSLVQGRAEAFF
TGTGCCAGCAGCTTAGTTCAGGGGCGGGCTGAAGCTTTCTTT
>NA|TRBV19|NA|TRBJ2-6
CASSIGEAGANVLTF
TGTGCCAGTAGTATTGGGGAAGCTGGGGCCAACGTCCTGACTTTC
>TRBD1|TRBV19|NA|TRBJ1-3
CASSAGGAPGNTIYF
TGTGCCAGTAGTGCAGGGGGAGCCCCTGGAAACACCATATATTTT
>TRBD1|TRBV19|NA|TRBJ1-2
CASRDRSNYGYTF
TGTGCCAGCCGGGACAGATCTAACTATGGCTACACCTTC
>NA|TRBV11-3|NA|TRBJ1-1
CASSLVRNTEAFF
TGTGCCAGCAGCTTAGTAAGGAACACTGAAGCTTTCTTT
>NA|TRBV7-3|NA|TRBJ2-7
CASSRGGSPGEQYF
TGTGCCAGCAGCCGAGGAGGGAGCCCGGGCGAGCAGTACTTC
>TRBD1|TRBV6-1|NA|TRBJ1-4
CASSPDRGSQNW
TGTGCCAGCAGCCCTGACAGGGGAAGCCAAAATTGG
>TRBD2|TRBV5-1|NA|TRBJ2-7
CASSLSGTPSYEQYF
TGCGCCAGCAGCTTGAGCGGGACCCCCTCCTACGAGCAGTACTTC
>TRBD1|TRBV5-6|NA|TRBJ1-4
CASSYGTGYEKLFF
TGTGCCAGCAGCTACGGGACAGGGTATGAAAAACTGTTTTTT
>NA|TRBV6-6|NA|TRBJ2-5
CASSYAGGQGKETQYF
TGTGCCAGCAGTTACGCTGGCGGGCAGGGGAAAGAGACCCAGTACTTC
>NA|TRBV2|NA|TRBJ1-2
CASSLKRGGNYGYTF
TGTGCCAGCAGTTTAAAACGGGGGGGAAACTATGGCTACACCTTC
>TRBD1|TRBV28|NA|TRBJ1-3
CASSSAGGFGNTIYF
TGTGCCAGCAGTAGCGCAGGGGGCTTTGGAAACACCATATATTTT
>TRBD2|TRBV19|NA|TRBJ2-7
CASTGGAGTKNEQYF
TGTGCCAGTACAGGTGGAGCGGGAACTAAGAACGAGCAGTACTTC
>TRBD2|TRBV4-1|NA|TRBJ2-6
CAAAGEGSGANVLTF
TGCGCCGCCGCGGGGGAGGGCTCTGGGGCCAACGTCCTGACTTTC
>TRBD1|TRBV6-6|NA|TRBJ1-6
CASSYSRGRGRSPLHF
TGTGCCAGCAGTTACAGCCGGGGCAGGGGGAGATCACCCCTCCACTTT
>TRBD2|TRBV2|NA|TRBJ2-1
CASSASGGYNEQFF
TGTGCCAGCAGTGCTAGCGGGGGTTACAATGAGCAGTTCTTC
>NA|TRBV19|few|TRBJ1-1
CASSIVGGYTEAFF
TGTGCCAGTAGTATAGTGGGCGGTTACACTGAAGCTTTCTTT
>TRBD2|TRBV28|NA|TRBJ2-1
CASTGSLATASGGNEQFF
TGTGCCAGCACGGGGAGTTTAGCCACCGCTAGCGGGGGCAATGAGCAGTTCTTC
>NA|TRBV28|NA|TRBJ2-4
CASSEEGTYQYF
TGTGCCAGCAGTGAAGAGGGGACCTATCAGTACTTC
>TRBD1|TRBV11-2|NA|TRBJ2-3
CASSLDLGQGTDTQYF
TGTGCCAGCAGCTTAGATCTGGGACAGGGCACAGATACGCAGTATTTT
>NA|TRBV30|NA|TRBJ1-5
CAWSVPGGPYQSQHF
TGTGCCTGGAGTGTACCCGGGGGCCCCTATCAGTCCCAGCATTTT
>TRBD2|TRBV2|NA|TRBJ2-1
CASSEVLAGGPGEQFF
TGTGCCAGCAGTGAAGTCCTAGCGGGAGGGCCAGGGGAGCAGTTCTTC
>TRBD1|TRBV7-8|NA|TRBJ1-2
CASSLVFPGTGTYGYTF
TGTGCCAGCAGCTTAGTATTTCCCGGGACAGGGACCTATGGCTACACCTTC
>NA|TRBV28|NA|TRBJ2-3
CASSLFGDTQYF
TGTGCCAGCAGTTTATTCGGAGATACGCAGTATTTT
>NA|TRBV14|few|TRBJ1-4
CASSHQGNNEKLFF
TGTGCCAGCAGCCACCAGGGCAATAATGAAAAACTGTTTTTT
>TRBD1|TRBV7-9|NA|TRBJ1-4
CASSLVGTANEKLFF
TGTGCCAGCAGCTTAGTTGGGACAGCTAATGAAAAACTGTTTTTT
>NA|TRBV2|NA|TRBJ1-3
CASSSQGFAGNTIYF
TGTGCCAGCAGTTCTCAGGGTTTCGCTGGAAACACCATATATTTT
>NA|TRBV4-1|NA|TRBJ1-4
CASSQATGEKLFF
TGCGCCAGCAGCCAAGCCACAGGGGAAAAACTGTTTTTT
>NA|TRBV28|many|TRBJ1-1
CASSLTGNTEAFF
TGTGCCAGCAGTTTGACAGGGAACACTGAAGCTTTCTTT
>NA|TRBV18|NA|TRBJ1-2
CASSPQQGRNGYTF
TGTGCCAGCTCACCACAACAGGGTAGGAATGGCTACACCTTC
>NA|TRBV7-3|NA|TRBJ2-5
CASSGTREETQYF
TGTGCCAGCAGCGGAACGAGGGAAGAGACCCAGTACTTC
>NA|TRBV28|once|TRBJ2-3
CASARWADLTDTQYF
TGTGCCAGCGCAAGATGGGCAGACCTCACAGATACGCAGTATTTT
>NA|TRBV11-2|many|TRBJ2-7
CASSSRKSYEQYF
TGTGCCAGCAGCTCACGGAAATCCTACGAGCAGTACTTC
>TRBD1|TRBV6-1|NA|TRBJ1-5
CASSSPDRGNQPQHF
TGTGCCAGCAGTTCTCCCGACAGGGGCAATCAGCCCCAGCATTTT
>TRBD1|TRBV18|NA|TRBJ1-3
CASSPTWDSSGNTIYF
TGTGCCAGCTCACCTACCTGGGACAGCTCTGGAAACACCATATATTTT
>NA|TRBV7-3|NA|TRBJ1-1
CASSLDRQEEAFF
TGTGCCAGCAGCTTAGACAGGCAGGAGGAAGCTTTCTTT